This T cell receptor (beta chain) was documented in a study of T cell clones after liver transplantation. Regarding the study as a whole: A larger donor-reactive than third-party decline suggested partial antigen-specific deletion.

This table comes from immunoSEQ multiplex PCR, and its TCRdb copy is limited to in-frame clones, with some not included. This sample has around 120,000 clones; 90% occur once, and the top ten carry approximately 0.78%. In its sample, this clone was seen once. As yet, its antigen is unknown. The source material was CD4+ T cells from blood, sampled 12 months after liver transplant. This sequence was found in a human patient who received a liver transplant. Some T cells may have originated in the graft donor.

DNA for the CDR3: TGCGCCAGCAGCCAGGCCGGCCGGGGGAACTATGGCTACACCTTC. Amino acids: CASSQAGRGNYGYTF. The V and J genes are TRBV4-3 and TRBJ1-2; a weak D match, TRBD1 (5 bases). The CDR3 spans 15 residues. In germline, CDR1 is LGHNA, CDR2 YSLEER. V was shortened by 3 bases and J by 2 bases, with 13 bases between the two germline ends.